This entry lists 5 T cell receptor beta chains sequenced from one sample in a study of follicular helper T cells after annual influenza vaccination (dated by TCRdb to 2017 to 2019). Libraries were prepared through the immunoSEQ multiplex PCR assay. Drawn from immuneACCESS, this table holds only the in-frame rearrangements with V and J called that TCRdb kept. Clones are partly lost; checked studies trace under half to an unresolved V gene and leave the rest unexplained. The sample includes about 27,000 clones, with around 80% observed a single time. The ten top clones hold approximately 1.2% of the sample. The time point label corresponds to: 2014-2015 season, pre-vaccination. The input for sequencing was CXCR5+ CD38- circulating T follicular helper cells from blood, taken on the day of influenza vaccination. The meaning of the sample's cell subset or site label: circulating Tfh, non-naive CD4+CXCR5+PD-1+ (ICOS+CD38+ or ICOS-CD38-). The receptors were gathered from an adult who received the influenza vaccine.

This clone occurred once. The rearrangement links TRBV2 to TRBJ1-5; 9 bases are shared with TRBD1. CDR3 length: 17 amino acids. The germline V gene has CDR1 SNHLY and CDR2 FYNNEI. Trimming cost V 1 base and J 4 bases; bases outside gene matches: 8. The CDR3 DNA is TGTGCCAGCAGTGAAGAGACAGGGGGAATGGTGAATCAGCCCCAGCATTTT. Amino acid sequence: CASSEETGGMVNQPQHF.

This chain links TRBV6-6 with TRBJ1-2; D is undetermined. Trimming left V 7 bases short and J 8 bases short, with 14 bases between. Germline V CDR1 and CDR2: MNHNY, SVGAGI (reference sequence). The CDR3 has 12 amino acids. The CDR3 is CASKSGLLGYTF. In DNA form, the CDR3 reads TGTGCCAGCAAATCGGGTTTGCTGGGCTACACCTTC.

J is TRBJ2-3 and V is TRBV7-9; TRBD2 matches at 7 bases. V shed 0 bases and J 2 bases; nucleotides not matched to a gene: 2. The CDR3 spans 15 residues. Germline V gene data show CDR1 as SEHNR and CDR2 as FQNEAQ (reference sequence). CDR3: CASSLASGVTDTQYF. DNA for the CDR3: TGTGCCAGCAGCTTAGCGAGCGGGGTCACAGATACGCAGTATTTT.

The chain has TRBV30 and TRBJ2-3; D is uncertain. The germline V and J ends were trimmed by 0 bases and 1 base, with 11 bases remaining between them. Germline-derived CDR1 and CDR2 are GTSNPN and SVGIG (reference sequence). CDR3 length: 15 amino acids. CDR3 in DNA: TGTGCCTGGAGTGTCGTTTTGGCTGGCACAGATACGCAGTATTTT. Translating it yields CAWSVVLAGTDTQYF.

The V gene is TRBV5-1, the J gene TRBJ2-2, with 7 positions matching TRBD2. The CDR3 runs 16 residues. Unmatched junction bases numbered 6, after V lost 1 base and J lost 3 bases. The V gene's germline CDR1 is SGHRS and CDR2 YFSETQ. CDR3 sequence (DNA): TGCGCCAGCAGCTTGCGAGGGAGGGGTGACACCGGGGAGCTGTTTTTT. It is translated as CASSLRGRGDTGELFF.